These T cell receptor beta chains were read from a single sample in a study of identical twins. A single record per CDR3 protein comes from TCRdb applying MiXCR to the 5' RACE reads. The sample has fewer than 800,000 distinct CDR3 sequences, just over 7% seen once. These records were also assigned to another study, of yellow fever vaccine responses in identical twins.

Specimen: PBMCs. All receptors derive from a young woman in good health. The CDR3 runs from the conserved cysteine through the conserved F or W. The D gene is left open where the match is weak. Rows may omit the clone size; those that give it use once, few, many or a size class.

d_call: TRBD2; j_call: TRBJ2-3; cdr3_length: 15; clone_size: .; v_call: TRBV3-1; cdr3_nt: TGTGCCAGCAGCCAAGCGGGGGGTCAGACAGATACGCAGTATTTT; cdr3_aa: CASSQAGGQTDTQYF
d_call: TRBD2; j_call: TRBJ2-1; cdr3_length: 20; clone_size: few; v_call: TRBV7-2; cdr3_nt: TGTGCCAGCAGCTTAACGGGGGGGTCAGGTGTCGGTCGAGGGAACAATGAGCAGTTCTTC; cdr3_aa: CASSLTGGSGVGRGNNEQFF
d_call: TRBD2; j_call: TRBJ2-1; cdr3_length: 15; clone_size: many; v_call: TRBV5-1; cdr3_nt: TGCGCCAGCCGGGTGCGGGAGGGCCCCCACAATGAGCAGTTCTTC; cdr3_aa: CASRVREGPHNEQFF
d_call: .; j_call: TRBJ2-5; cdr3_length: 16; clone_size: .; v_call: TRBV9; cdr3_nt: TGTGCCAGCAGCGTAGGAATAGGAACTTACCAAGAGACCCAGTACTTC; cdr3_aa: CASSVGIGTYQETQYF
d_call: .; j_call: TRBJ2-2; cdr3_length: 14; clone_size: few; v_call: TRBV10-3; cdr3_nt: TGTGCCATCAGTGAGAGTCAGGACACCGGGGAGCTGTTTTTT; cdr3_aa: CAISESQDTGELFF
d_call: .; j_call: TRBJ2-3; cdr3_length: 16; clone_size: .; v_call: TRBV24-1; cdr3_nt: TGTGCCACCAGTGATTCGGTTCTGGGAACCACAGATACGCAGTATTTT; cdr3_aa: CATSDSVLGTTDTQYF
d_call: TRBD1; j_call: TRBJ2-1; cdr3_length: 14; clone_size: many; v_call: TRBV5-1; cdr3_nt: TGCGCCAGCAGCTTGGGGGACAGGGACAATGAGCAGTTCTTC; cdr3_aa: CASSLGDRDNEQFF
d_call: .; j_call: TRBJ2-3; cdr3_length: 14; clone_size: few; v_call: TRBV7-6; cdr3_nt: TGTGCCAGCAGCTACCAGGGAAGCACAGATACGCAGTATTTT; cdr3_aa: CASSYQGSTDTQYF
d_call: TRBD2; j_call: TRBJ2-1; cdr3_length: 16; clone_size: .; v_call: TRBV20-1; cdr3_nt: TGCAGTGCTAGAGATGCAACTAGCGTACAATACAATGAGCAGTTCTTC; cdr3_aa: CSARDATSVQYNEQFF
d_call: TRBD2; j_call: TRBJ2-2; cdr3_length: 19; clone_size: few; v_call: TRBV5-1; cdr3_nt: TGCGCCAGCAGCCCGACCGGGACTAGCGGGGGGTCGTCCACCGGGGAGCTGTTTTTT; cdr3_aa: CASSPTGTSGGSSTGELFF
d_call: TRBD1; j_call: TRBJ1-1; cdr3_length: 15; clone_size: many; v_call: TRBV7-9; cdr3_nt: TGTGCCAGCAGCTTCGAGACAGGGGTTTACACTGAAGCTTTCTTT; cdr3_aa: CASSFETGVYTEAFF
d_call: TRBD2; j_call: TRBJ2-5; cdr3_length: 16; clone_size: many; v_call: TRBV5-1; cdr3_nt: TGCGCCAGCAGCCCAGGACTAGCGGGGGGCGAAGAGACCCAGTACTTC; cdr3_aa: CASSPGLAGGEETQYF
d_call: .; j_call: TRBJ2-7; cdr3_length: 15; clone_size: .; v_call: TRBV27; cdr3_nt: TGTGCCAGCAGTTTGTTATGGGGACCGAACGAGGAGCAGTACTTC; cdr3_aa: CASSLLWGPNEEQYF
d_call: TRBD1; j_call: TRBJ2-7; cdr3_length: 17; clone_size: .; v_call: TRBV28; cdr3_nt: TGTGCCAGCACCGGGACAGGGCCCTCACACCCAATTTACGAGCAGTACTTC; cdr3_aa: CASTGTGPSHPIYEQYF
d_call: TRBD2; j_call: TRBJ2-3; cdr3_length: 16; clone_size: .; v_call: TRBV7-3; cdr3_nt: TGTGCCAGCAGCGTAGGGACTAGCGGTATCACAGATACGCAGTATTTT; cdr3_aa: CASSVGTSGITDTQYF
d_call: .; j_call: TRBJ1-2; cdr3_length: 15; clone_size: few; v_call: TRBV3-1; cdr3_nt: TGTGCCAGCAGCCAGCTTGCTAACAGCCCCTATGGCTACACCTTC; cdr3_aa: CASSQLANSPYGYTF
d_call: TRBD2; j_call: TRBJ2-3; cdr3_length: 16; clone_size: few; v_call: TRBV9; cdr3_nt: TGTGCCAGCAGCGCCGGGGGGAGTGGGGCCACAGATACGCAGTATTTT; cdr3_aa: CASSAGGSGATDTQYF
d_call: TRBD2; j_call: TRBJ2-7; cdr3_length: 15; clone_size: few; v_call: TRBV3-1; cdr3_nt: TGTGCCAGCAGTTCGGATAGCGGGAAATCCTACGAGCAGTACTTC; cdr3_aa: CASSSDSGKSYEQYF
d_call: .; j_call: TRBJ1-1; cdr3_length: 14; clone_size: many; v_call: TRBV25-1; cdr3_nt: TGTGCCAGCAGTGAAGGAGTAGGATACACTGAAGCTTTCTTT; cdr3_aa: CASSEGVGYTEAFF
d_call: TRBD1; j_call: TRBJ2-7; cdr3_length: 13; clone_size: .; v_call: TRBV29-1; cdr3_nt: TGCAGCGTTGGGACAGGGGCCTCCTACGAGCAGTACTTC; cdr3_aa: CSVGTGASYEQYF
d_call: .; j_call: TRBJ1-2; cdr3_length: 15; clone_size: many; v_call: TRBV5-6; cdr3_nt: TGTGCCAGCAGCTTGGTGGGGGCCAAAGGGTACGGCTACACCTTC; cdr3_aa: CASSLVGAKGYGYTF
d_call: TRBD1; j_call: TRBJ1-1; cdr3_length: 14; clone_size: many; v_call: TRBV5-1; cdr3_nt: TGCGCCAGCAGCTCGGGACAGGGAGGAACTGAAGCTTTCTTT; cdr3_aa: CASSSGQGGTEAFF
d_call: TRBD2; j_call: TRBJ2-1; cdr3_length: 13; clone_size: .; v_call: TRBV20-1; cdr3_nt: TGCAGTGCCGGGACTAGCATGCACAATGAGCAGTTCTTC; cdr3_aa: CSAGTSMHNEQFF
d_call: TRBD1; j_call: TRBJ2-5; cdr3_length: 15; clone_size: .; v_call: TRBV7-3; cdr3_nt: TGTGCCAGCAGCCAAAACAGGGGGCGCGGAGAGACCCAGTACTTC; cdr3_aa: CASSQNRGRGETQYF
d_call: .; j_call: TRBJ1-1; cdr3_length: 12; clone_size: many; v_call: TRBV12-3/TRBV12-4; cdr3_nt: TGTGCCAGCAGTTTTGACCCAGGGGCGGCTTTCTTT; cdr3_aa: CASSFDPGAAFF
d_call: TRBD2; j_call: TRBJ2-3; cdr3_length: 13; clone_size: many; v_call: TRBV29-1; cdr3_nt: TGCAGCGTTGCTAGCGGGACTTCTGATACGCAGTATTTT; cdr3_aa: CSVASGTSDTQYF
d_call: .; j_call: TRBJ2-1; cdr3_length: 14; clone_size: few; v_call: TRBV2; cdr3_nt: TGTGCCAGCAGTGACCTCGTCGGGGTGAGTGAGCAGTTCTTC; cdr3_aa: CASSDLVGVSEQFF